What follows is one T cell receptor (beta chain) and its context. Antigen: not known. TCRdb reanalysed the 5' RACE reads using MiXCR and keeps one entry per CDR3 protein. The table includes about 100,000 distinct CDR3 sequences, 5.9% detected once. The record originates from a study of identical twins. Whole-study results and caveats: Potential partial confounding of zero-insertion analyses by invariant MAIT and iNKT cells was noted.

V lost 5 bases and J 6 bases, leaving 20 bases between the germline ends. The V gene's germline CDR1 is SGHVS and CDR2 FQNEAQ. The length of the CDR3 is 15 residues. The specimen sequenced was memory T cells sorted from blood. The chain is built from TRBV7-8 and TRBJ2-7; a weak D match, TRBD1 (7 bases). This receptor was obtained from a woman aged 50 to 60 in good health. In DNA form, the CDR3 reads TGTGCCAGCAGCCCGACAGGAGGGGGCTTCGGCGAGCAGTACGTC. This gives the protein CASSPTGGGFGEQYV.